The clone carrying this T cell receptor beta chain has ten or more counts. The antigen is undetermined. This entry belongs to a study of human T cells and chemical hapten exposure. One entry per CDR3 protein, called by TCRdb with MiXCR from the RACE reads. The sample carries 70,000 to 90,000 distinct CDR3 sequences, roughly a tenth recorded once. The CDR3 has 14 residues. The germline V and J ends were trimmed by 4 bases and 4 bases, with 14 bases remaining between them. The germline V gene has CDR1 SQVTM and CDR2 ANQGSEA. Indicated time point: patch test 3, about 24 weeks after DPC sensitization. Treatment: therapeutic diphenylcyclopropenone sensitization with weekly scalp DPC. General observations from the study: Every donor had alopecia, and their immune response may therefore differ from healthy people's.

This sequence was found in a woman aged 45-59 years with alopecia areata. Some clones in this sample may be carry-over from other donors' samples. Sequences were derived from whole blood, sampled in connection with sensitization to the hapten diphenylcyclopropenone (DPC). The chain recombines TRBV29-1 with TRBJ1-3; D gene ambiguous. CDR3 DNA sequence: TGCAGCGTTGGACGTGGAAGGGAGGGAAACACCATATATTTT. Translating gives CSVGRGREGNTIYF. Supplemented by reference TRBV29-1 and TRBJ1-3, the full variable domain reads SAVISQKPSRDICQRGTSLTIQCQVDSQVTMMFWYRQQPGQSLTLIATANQGSEATYESGFVIDKFPISRPNLTFSTLTVSNMSPEDSSIYLCSVGRGREGNTIYFGEGSWLTVV.